This entry lists 17 T cell receptor beta chains sequenced from one sample in a study of T cell clonotyping in hematopoietic cell transplantation. The method was immunoSEQ multiplex PCR; TCRdb's version includes in-frame clones alone and lacks a portion of them. The data hold about 5,100 clones, with about 34% observed a single time. Described time point: recipient sample about 28 days before transplant, after cytoreduction. The sample here was peripheral blood mononuclear cells, taken before stem cell transplant. These receptors all come from a man over 45 with myelofibrosis. Some clones in this sample may be carry-over from other donors' samples.

This clone is large within its sample. CDR3: CAIGQGSPPPLEQYF. The CDR3, as DNA: TGTGCCATAGGACAGGGTTCTCCCCCGCCTCTCGAGCAGTACTTC. The chain combines TRBV10-3 with TRBJ2-7; 8 bases are shared with TRBD1. This CDR3 has 15 residues. Trimming removed 9 bases from V and 6 bases from J; junction bases left unmatched: 16. Germline V gene data show CDR1 as ENHRY and CDR2 as SYGVKD.

This clone was counted a few times. V is TRBV29-1 and J is TRBJ2-7; the D is unclear. The V gene's germline CDR1 is SQVTM and CDR2 ANQGSEA. Trimming took 6 bases from V and 0 from J, leaving 15 bases between them. The length of the CDR3 is 14 residues. The DNA of the CDR3 is TGCAGCGTGTACACAGATACAAGCTCCTACGAGCAGTACTTC. This encodes CSVYTDTSSYEQYF.

This chain uses TRBV6-5 with TRBJ1-5; possible D gene TRBD1, 6 bases. CDR1 is MNHEY, CDR2 SVGAGI, per germline. The CDR3 spans 13 residues. Deletions cut 4 bases from V and 3 bases from J, with 7 bases between. The CDR3 DNA is TGTGCCAGCAGTTCAGGGGCCAATCAGCCCCAGCATTTT. Its translation is CASSSGANQPQHF.

This chain uses TRBV30 with TRBJ2-7, with no clear D. V shed 1 base and J shed 6 bases, with 7 bases lying between them. Germline CDR1 reads GTSNPN; CDR2 reads SVGIG (reference sequence). There are 11 residues in the CDR3. CDR3 sequence (DNA): TGTGCCTGGAGTGGTGTCGGCGAGCAGTACTTC. Its protein is CAWSGVGEQYF.

The rearrangement joins TRBV30 to TRBJ1-5, with 7 bases fitting TRBD1. The ends lost 3 bases at V and 0 bases at J; junction bases unmatched: 8. Germline V gene lookup returns CDR1 GTSNPN and CDR2 SVGIG (reference sequence). CDR3 size: 16 residues. The CDR3 sequence: CAWSSDRSYSNQPQHF. The CDR3 DNA follows: TGTGCCTGGAGCTCGGACAGGTCCTATAGCAATCAGCCCCAGCATTTT.

This clone came up once. This chain uses TRBV6-1 with TRBJ2-5; D call uncertain. The germline gives CDR1 MNHNS, CDR2 SASEGT. The CDR3 is 14 amino acids. The V gene lost 1 base and the J gene lost 0 bases, with 6 bases spanning the gap. CDR3 in DNA: TGTGCCAGCAGTGAAGGTGGAAACCAAGAGACCCAGTACTTC. Encoded protein: CASSEGGNQETQYF.

The sample holds a few counts of this clone. This chain connects TRBV30 to TRBJ1-1; D perhaps matches TRBD1 (6 bases). The CDR3 is made up of 13 amino acids. V was trimmed by 4 bases and J by 2 bases, leaving 11 bases between them. CDR1 is GTSNPN, CDR2 SVGIG, per germline (reference sequence). CDR3 DNA: TGTGCCTGGACGGACAGCTATAACACTGAAGCTTTCTTT. Translation gives CAWTDSYNTEAFF. The entire variable domain, with the rest obtained from reference TRBV30 and TRBJ1-1, is as follows: SQTIHQWPATLVQPVGSPLSLECTVEGTSNPNLYWYRQAAGRGLQLLFYSVGIGQISSEVPQNLSASRPQDRQFILSSKKLLLSDSGFYLCAWTDSYNTEAFFGQGTRLTVV.

Only a few counts were recorded for this clone. This sequence joins TRBV5-6 and TRBJ1-1; D is perhaps TRBD1 (6 bases). The CDR3 is made up of 16 amino acids. Germline V gene lookup returns CDR1 SGHDT and CDR2 YYEEEE. The V and J ends lost 2 bases and 11 bases respectively, with 25 bases between them. CDR3: CASSFRTDTLVRLAFF. In nucleotides, the CDR3 is TGTGCCAGCAGCTTCCGGACAGACACGTTGGTTCGTCTGGCTTTCTTT.

The V gene is TRBV30, the J gene TRBJ1-5; tentative D call: TRBD1 (6 bases). Germline values: CDR1 GTSNPN, CDR2 SVGIG (reference sequence). V was clipped by 3 bases and J by 7 bases, with 16 bases between them. The CDR3 sequence is 14 residues long. The CDR3 region has the DNA TGTGCCTGGAGCGCGGGGGGCGCCTTGCAGCCCCAGCATTTT. Amino acid sequence: CAWSAGGALQPQHF.

The chain is built from TRBV5-1 and TRBJ1-2; TRBD1 might be the D (5 bases). The V gene lost 4 bases and the J gene lost 4 bases, with 14 bases spanning the gap. The CDR3 totals 14 residues. CDR1 SGHRS and CDR2 YFSETQ come from the germline V gene. The CDR3 nucleotides are TGCGCCAGCAGCCCAATGGACACTCTCTATGGCTACACCTTC. It translates to CASSPMDTLYGYTF.

This chain uses TRBV25-1 with TRBJ1-1; D gene unclear. V gave up 9 bases and J gave up 3 bases, with 17 bases separating them. The CDR3 length is 14 residues. Per germline, CDR1 MGHDK and CDR2 SYGVNS. The CDR3 DNA reads as TGTGCCAGTAGTACAGACGGATGGGACACTGAAGCTTTCTTT. It encodes CASSTDGWDTEAFF.

This clone was observed a few times. The gene calls are TRBV6-6 and TRBJ1-1, with D tentatively TRBD1 (5 bases). CDR3 length equals 13 residues. Deletions cut 4 bases from V and 9 bases from J, with 15 bases between. Germline V gene data show CDR1 as MNHNY and CDR2 as SVGAGI (reference sequence). CDR3 nucleotide sequence: TGTGCCAGCAGTTGGAGGGCCGACAGCCAAGCTTTCTTT. It yields the protein CASSWRADSQAFF.

CDR3 bases: TGTGCCAGCAGCAATAGGATGGGAGAGACCCAGTACTTC. It is translated as CASSNRMGETQYF. The V gene is TRBV6-5, the J gene TRBJ2-5; D uncertain. The V end was cut by 6 bases, the J end by 4 bases, with 12 bases between. Per the germline V gene, CDR1 is MNHEY and CDR2 is SVGAGI. The CDR3 is made up of 13 amino acids.

This clone was seen a handful of times. This sequence joins TRBV28 and TRBJ2-5; tentatively, D is TRBD2 (5 bases). CDR1 is MDHEN, CDR2 SYDVKM, per germline. V was cut by 2 bases and J by 1 base, with 11 bases left in between. CDR3 length: 15 amino acids. DNA for the CDR3: TGTGCCAGCAGTTTAACGGGGAGAACCCAAGAGACCCAGTACTTC. As protein: CASSLTGRTQETQYF.

The J gene is TRBJ2-7, the V gene TRBV30, with TRBD1 matching over 8 bases. Per germline, CDR1 GTSNPN and CDR2 SVGIG (reference sequence). The CDR3 covers 14 residues. V gave up 1 base and J gave up 2 bases; unmatched junction bases: 4. The CDR3 region has the DNA TGTGCCTGGAGTGGTGGCAGGGGGCCCTACGAGCAGTACTTC. Translation gives CAWSGGRGPYEQYF.

This clone was seen a handful of times. The genes are TRBV30 and TRBJ2-2; 9 positions match TRBD1. Per the germline V gene, CDR1 is GTSNPN and CDR2 is SVGIG (reference sequence). The CDR3 is 17 residues long. Trimming cost V 1 base and J 5 bases; bases outside gene matches: 11. The chain's CDR3 is CAWSAHLRTGETGELFF. CDR3 coding DNA: TGTGCCTGGAGTGCCCATCTCCGGACAGGGGAAACCGGGGAGCTGTTTTTT.

This chain connects TRBV5-5 to TRBJ1-1; tentatively, D is TRBD1 (5 bases). The V and J ends lost 4 bases and 0 bases respectively, with 16 bases between them. Germline CDR1 is SGHKS and CDR2 is YYEKEE (reference sequence). The CDR3 covers 16 residues. The CDR3 DNA reads TGTGCCAGCAGCCGGGACGGTACTCTTTTGAACACTGAAGCTTTCTTT. The encoded protein is CASSRDGTLLNTEAFF.